These 25 T cell receptor beta chains were sequenced from one sample in a study of PD-1 blockade in classical Hodgkin lymphoma. Data came from immunoSEQ multiplex PCR; TCRdb stores just in-frame clones and leaves some out. The top ten clones hold 20% to 30% of a sample with around 23,000 clones, around 89% of them seen once. Time point reported: cycle 4 day 1 (C4D1), after about 6 weeks of nivolumab. All the patients suffered relapse after autologous stem cell transplantation, and brentuximab vedotin exposure differed. Sequenced material: peripheral blood mononuclear cells (PBMCs), taken before the fourth cycle of nivolumab. Receptors were obtained from a human donor with classical Hodgkin lymphoma.

This clone occurred a few times. J is TRBJ2-1 and V is TRBV29-1; D is perhaps TRBD2 (6 bases). Deletions cut 1 base from V and 5 bases from J, with 18 bases between. Germline-derived CDR1 and CDR2 are SQVTM and ANQGSEA. The CDR3 runs 16 residues. The CDR3 DNA sequence: TGCAGCGTTGAAGGGGGAGCGGGCGCCTGGGACAATGAGCAGTTCTTC. This codes for CSVEGGAGAWDNEQFF.

CDR3 residues: CASRSTGAFLSGELFF. Written as DNA, the CDR3 is TGTGCCAGCCGATCGACAGGGGCCTTTCTCTCGGGGGAGCTGTTTTTT. The chain combines TRBV2 with TRBJ2-2; 8 nucleotides line up with TRBD1. V was clipped by 8 bases and J by 8 bases; unmatched bases: 16. CDR3 length: 16 amino acids. Germline-derived CDR1 and CDR2 are SNHLY and FYNNEI. Supplemented by reference TRBV2 and TRBJ2-2, the full variable domain reads EPEVTQTPSHQVTQMGQEVILRCVPISNHLYFYWYRQILGQKVEFLVSFYNNEISEKSEIFDDQFSVERPDGSNFTLKIRSTKLEDSAMYFCASRSTGAFLSGELFFGEGSRLTVL.

This chain uses TRBV5-6 with TRBJ2-1, with TRBD2 matching 13 bases. CDR3 size: 17 residues. Germline loops: CDR1 SGHDT, CDR2 YYEEEE. The J segment lost 4 bases and the V segment lost 3 bases, leaving 7 bases of the junction unmatched. CDR3: CASSSTSGGTMYNEQFF. The CDR3, as DNA: TGTGCCAGCAGCTCGACTAGCGGGGGGACGATGTACAATGAGCAGTTCTTC.

The genes are TRBV5-4 and TRBJ2-7, with 8 nucleotides matching TRBD1. J gave up 2 bases and V 4 bases, and 8 bases lay outside the gene matches. The CDR3 is 15 amino acids. The germline V gene has CDR1 SGHNT and CDR2 YYREEE (reference sequence). DNA of the CDR3: TGTGCCAGCAGCGGAAGTGACAGGGGTACCTACGAGCAGTACTTC. Amino acids: CASSGSDRGTYEQYF.

The V gene is TRBV7-2, the J gene TRBJ1-1; D is ambiguous. Germline V gene data show CDR1 as SGHTA and CDR2 as FQGNSA. The CDR3 length is 14 residues. V lost 5 bases and J 3 bases, leaving 13 bases between the germline ends. DNA of the CDR3: TGTGCCAGCAGCCTGTACCTTGGGGACACTGAAGCTTTCTTT. The encoded protein is CASSLYLGDTEAFF.

V is TRBV11-2 and J is TRBJ1-2; 12 bases are a match to TRBD1. Germline V gene sequence: CDR1 SGHAT, CDR2 FQNNGV. The V and J ends lost 5 bases and 5 bases, in that order; junction bases with no gene match: 9. The CDR3 consists of 16 residues. The CDR3 nucleotides are TGTGCCAGCAGCGTCAGGGGACAGGGGGCGGTATATGGCTACACCTTC. Amino acids: CASSVRGQGAVYGYTF.

The chain couples TRBV5-1 to TRBJ2-7, with 10 nucleotides matching TRBD1. Unmatched junction bases numbered 9, after V lost 3 bases and J lost 6 bases. The CDR3 length is 15 residues. From germline, CDR1 is SGHRS and CDR2 YFSETQ. CDR3 region: CASSSIPGQGIEQYF. The CDR3 DNA reads TGCGCCAGCAGCTCCATACCGGGACAGGGGATCGAGCAGTACTTC.

The chain combines TRBV9 with TRBJ2-5, with a possible D match to TRBD2 (5 bases). V gave up 4 bases and J gave up 5 bases, with 18 bases separating them. CDR1 is SGDLS, CDR2 YYNGEE, per germline. The length of the CDR3 is 15 residues. CDR3 sequence reads: CASSPGIRVQETQYF. CDR3 bases: TGTGCCAGCAGCCCCGGGATTCGCGTTCAGGAGACCCAGTACTTC.

The chain is built from TRBV18 and TRBJ2-7, with 10 bases lining up with TRBD2. The germline CDR1 and CDR2 sequences are KGHSH and LQKENI. The CDR3 spans 15 residues. J was trimmed by 4 bases and V by 3 bases; bases with no gene match: 6. The CDR3 DNA follows: TGTGCCAGCTCACCGAGCGGGGGGGCCTTGTACGAGCAGTACTTC. This gives the protein CASSPSGGALYEQYF.

This clone was counted once. The CDR3 DNA sequence: TGTGCCAGCAGGGGCCGGGGGGGAGCTAACTATGGCTACACCTTC. Translating it yields CASRGRGGANYGYTF. The chain employs TRBV25-1 and TRBJ1-2; D perhaps matches TRBD1 (5 bases). CDR3 length: 15 amino acids. Germline CDR1 reads MGHDK; CDR2 reads SYGVNS. Between the trimmed V and J ends, which lost 6 bases and 0 bases, there was a span of 14 bases.

The V and J genes are TRBV29-1 and TRBJ1-4; D is unresolved. Trimming shortened V by 4 bases and J by 8 bases, and 11 bases separated the two germline ends. CDR3 length: 12 residues. Germline CDR1 and CDR2: SQVTM and ANQGSEA. CDR3 in amino acids: CSVGGVNEKLFF. The CDR3 DNA sequence: TGCAGCGTTGGCGGAGTCAACGAAAAACTGTTTTTT.

About this clone itself: Other nucleotide sequences from this sample produce the same CDR3. This chain connects TRBV7-8 to TRBJ2-3; D remains ambiguous. Looked up from germline, CDR1 is SGHVS and CDR2 is FQNEAQ. This CDR3 comprises 12 residues. Trimming removed 0 bases at V and 6 bases at J, with 4 bases between. The CDR3, as DNA: TGTGCCAGCAGCTTAGCGCTTGATACGCAGTATTTT. Protein product: CASSLALDTQYF.

The chain employs TRBV18 and TRBJ2-5; D possibly uses TRBD1 or TRBD2 (6 bases each). The CDR3 has 15 amino acids. V was trimmed by 1 base and J by 5 bases, leaving 14 bases between them. Looked up from germline, CDR1 is KGHSH and CDR2 is LQKENI. The CDR3 region has the DNA TGTGCCAGCTCACCACAACCCGGGGGCAGGGAGACCCAGTACTTC. This codes for CASSPQPGGRETQYF.

V usage is TRBV9 and J usage is TRBJ2-1, with unresolved D. The CDR3 runs 16 residues. Germline values: CDR1 SGDLS, CDR2 YYNGEE. The V end was cut by 7 bases, the J end by 0 bases, with 17 bases between. CDR3 region: CASSYQAEASYNEQFF. The CDR3 DNA follows: TGTGCCAGCTCCTATCAGGCGGAAGCCTCCTACAATGAGCAGTTCTTC.

The chain uses TRBV6-6 and TRBJ2-2; maybe TRBD2 (5 bases). Germline lookup yields CDR1 MNHNY and CDR2 SVGAGI (reference sequence). This CDR3 spans 16 amino acids. V was pared by 0 bases and J by 2 bases, with 10 bases between. For the CDR3, the DNA is TGTGCCAGCAGTTACTCTAGTGGACTTAACACCGGGGAGCTGTTTTTT. Its translation is CASSYSSGLNTGELFF.

By its share, this clone is medium-sized. The chain has TRBV4-2 and TRBJ2-5; D might be TRBD2 (6 bases). Germline CDR1 reads LGHNA; CDR2 reads YNFKEQ. Trimming removed 0 bases from V and 4 bases from J, with 15 bases in between. The CDR3 spans 16 residues. CDR3 protein: CASSQDLRRGGETQYF. As DNA, the CDR3 is TGTGCCAGCAGCCAAGATCTGAGGCGGGGCGGAGAGACCCAGTACTTC.

The rearrangement links TRBV27 to TRBJ2-5, with D perhaps matching TRBD2 (6 bases). The V gene lost 6 bases and the J gene lost 3 bases, with 17 bases spanning the gap. The CDR3 length is 15 residues. Germline V gene data show CDR1 as MNHEY and CDR2 as SMNVEV (reference sequence). CDR3 residues: CASSSQYSGEETQYF. In nucleotides, the CDR3 is TGTGCCAGCAGCTCCCAGTATTCGGGGGAAGAGACCCAGTACTTC.

The CDR3 region has the DNA TGTGCCAGCAGCCCCCGGGAACGGGAGTGGGACTACGAGCAGTACTTC. This translates into CASSPREREWDYEQYF. V is TRBV7-6 and J is TRBJ2-7; D possibly corresponds to TRBD2 (6 bases). The germline CDR1 and CDR2 sequences are SGHVS and FNYEAQ. The CDR3 runs to 16 residues. Trimming shortened V by 5 bases and J by 3 bases, and 20 bases separated the two germline ends.

V gene TRBV6-1 combines with J gene TRBJ2-7; D gene ambiguous. This CDR3 has 15 residues. Germline loops: CDR1 MNHNS, CDR2 SASEGT. The V end was cut by 2 bases, the J end by 4 bases, with 15 bases between. The CDR3, as DNA: TGTGCCAGCAGTGAATGGACCGACGTCGGGTACGAGCAGTACTTC. This gives the protein CASSEWTDVGYEQYF.

This chain connects TRBV4-1 to TRBJ2-6; no definite D call. Germline V gives CDR1 MGHRA, CDR2 YSYEKL. V lost 0 bases and J lost 1, with 7 bases in between. This CDR3 has 16 residues. The CDR3 DNA reads TGCGCCAGCAGCCAAGATCACGGGTCTGGGGCCAACGTCCTGACTTTC. It is translated as CASSQDHGSGANVLTF.

V usage is TRBV6-6 and J usage is TRBJ2-5; no clear D gene. V was clipped by 3 bases and J by 1 base, with 9 bases between them. The CDR3 extends over 14 amino acids. From germline, CDR1 is MNHNY and CDR2 SVGAGI (reference sequence). The CDR3 here is CASSYSPAQETQYF. The CDR3 DNA reads as TGTGCCAGCAGTTATTCCCCAGCCCAAGAGACCCAGTACTTC.

The chain is built from TRBV27 and TRBJ2-4, with D possibly being TRBD1 or TRBD2 (5 bases each). This CDR3 contains 14 residues. V was shortened by 3 bases and J by 2 bases, with 8 bases between the two germline ends. The V gene's germline CDR1 is MNHEY and CDR2 SMNVEV (reference sequence). CDR3 DNA sequence: TGTGCCAGCAGTTTGGGGGTAACCAAAAACATTCAGTACTTC. This translates into CASSLGVTKNIQYF.

J is TRBJ1-4 and V is TRBV25-1; 7 bases line up with TRBD1. CDR3 length: 14 amino acids. Germline CDR1 and CDR2: MGHDK and SYGVNS. The ends lost 4 bases at V and 4 bases at J; junction bases unmatched: 3. CDR3 loop: CASSVGQDNEKLFF. CDR3 DNA: TGTGCCAGCAGTGTTGGACAGGATAATGAAAAACTGTTTTTT.

The chain carries TRBV29-1 and TRBJ1-1; D gene uncertain. Per the germline V gene, CDR1 is SQVTM and CDR2 is ANQGSEA. CDR3 size: 11 residues. V dropped 4 bases and J dropped 3 bases, with 6 bases sitting between them. CDR3 in amino acids: CSVVPDTEAFF. The DNA of the CDR3 is TGCAGCGTTGTGCCAGACACTGAAGCTTTCTTT.

The J gene is TRBJ2-3, the V gene TRBV27; 7 bases are a match to TRBD2. CDR1 is MNHEY, CDR2 SMNVEV, per germline (reference sequence). CDR3 length: 17 residues. With V trimmed by 6 bases and J by 3 bases, 15 bases remained unmatched. This CDR3 reads CASRIGQGLDFTDTQYF. The CDR3 DNA reads TGTGCCAGCAGGATAGGGCAAGGACTAGATTTTACAGATACGCAGTATTTT.